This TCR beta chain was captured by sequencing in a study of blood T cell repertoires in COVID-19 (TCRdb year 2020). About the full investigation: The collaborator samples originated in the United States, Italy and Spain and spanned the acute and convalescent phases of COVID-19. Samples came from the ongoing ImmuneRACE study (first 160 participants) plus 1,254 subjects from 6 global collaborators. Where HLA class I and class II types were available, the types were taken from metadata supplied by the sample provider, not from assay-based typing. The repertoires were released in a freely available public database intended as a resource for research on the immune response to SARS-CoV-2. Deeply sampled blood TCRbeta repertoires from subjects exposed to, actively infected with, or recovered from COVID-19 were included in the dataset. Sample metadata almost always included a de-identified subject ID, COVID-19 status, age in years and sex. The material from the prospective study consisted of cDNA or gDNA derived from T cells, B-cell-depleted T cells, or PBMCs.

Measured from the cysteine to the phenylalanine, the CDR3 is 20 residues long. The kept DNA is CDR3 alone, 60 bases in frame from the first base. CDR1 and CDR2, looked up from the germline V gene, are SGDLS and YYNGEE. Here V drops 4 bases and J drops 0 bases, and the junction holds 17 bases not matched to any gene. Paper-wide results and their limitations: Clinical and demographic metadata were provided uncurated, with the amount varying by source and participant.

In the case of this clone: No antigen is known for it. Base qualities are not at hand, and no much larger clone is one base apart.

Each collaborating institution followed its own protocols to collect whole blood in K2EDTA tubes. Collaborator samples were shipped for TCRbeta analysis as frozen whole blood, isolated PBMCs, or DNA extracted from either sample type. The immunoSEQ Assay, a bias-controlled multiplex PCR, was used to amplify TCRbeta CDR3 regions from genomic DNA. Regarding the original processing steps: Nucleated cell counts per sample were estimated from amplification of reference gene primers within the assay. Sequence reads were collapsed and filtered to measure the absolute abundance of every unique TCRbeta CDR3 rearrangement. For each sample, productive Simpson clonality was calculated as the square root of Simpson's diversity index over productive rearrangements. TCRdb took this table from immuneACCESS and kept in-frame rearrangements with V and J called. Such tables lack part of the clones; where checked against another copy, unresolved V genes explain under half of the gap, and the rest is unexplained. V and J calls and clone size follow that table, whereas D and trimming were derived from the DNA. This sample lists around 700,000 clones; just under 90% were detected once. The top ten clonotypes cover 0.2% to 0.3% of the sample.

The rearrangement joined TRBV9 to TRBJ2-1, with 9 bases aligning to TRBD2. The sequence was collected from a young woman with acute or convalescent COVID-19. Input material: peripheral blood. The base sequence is TGTGCCAGCAGCACCCCCCGTGGGGAGCGGGGGGCCGTCTCCTACAATGAGCAGTTCTTC. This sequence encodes CASSTPRGERGAVSYNEQFF.